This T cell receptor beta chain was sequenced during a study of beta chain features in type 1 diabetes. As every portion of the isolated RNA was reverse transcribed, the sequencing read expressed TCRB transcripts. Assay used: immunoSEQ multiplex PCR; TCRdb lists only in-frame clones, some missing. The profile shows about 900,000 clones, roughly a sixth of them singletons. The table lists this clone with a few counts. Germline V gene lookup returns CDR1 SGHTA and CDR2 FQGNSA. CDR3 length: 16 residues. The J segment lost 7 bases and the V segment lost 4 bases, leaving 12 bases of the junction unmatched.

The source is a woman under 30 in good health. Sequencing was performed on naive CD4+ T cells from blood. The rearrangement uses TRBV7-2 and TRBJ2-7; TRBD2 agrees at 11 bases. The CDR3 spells CASSSPRLAGRGEQYF. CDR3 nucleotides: TGTGCCAGCAGCTCGCCTCGACTAGCGGGGAGGGGAGAGCAGTACTTC.